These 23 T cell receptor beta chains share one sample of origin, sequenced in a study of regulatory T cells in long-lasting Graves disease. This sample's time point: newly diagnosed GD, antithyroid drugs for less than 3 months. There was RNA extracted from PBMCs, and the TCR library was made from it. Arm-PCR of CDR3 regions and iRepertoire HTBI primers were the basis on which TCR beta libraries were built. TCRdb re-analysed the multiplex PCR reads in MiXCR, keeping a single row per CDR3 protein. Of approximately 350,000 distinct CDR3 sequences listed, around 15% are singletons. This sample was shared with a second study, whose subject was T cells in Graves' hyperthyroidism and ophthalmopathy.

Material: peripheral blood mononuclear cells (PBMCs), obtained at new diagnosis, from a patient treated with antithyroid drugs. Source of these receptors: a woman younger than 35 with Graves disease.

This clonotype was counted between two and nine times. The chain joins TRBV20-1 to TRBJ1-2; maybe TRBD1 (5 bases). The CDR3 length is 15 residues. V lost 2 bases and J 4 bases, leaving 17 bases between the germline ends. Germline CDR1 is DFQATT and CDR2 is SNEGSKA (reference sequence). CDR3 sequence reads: CSARHLAGIVYGYTF. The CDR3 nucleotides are TGCAGTGCTAGACATCTTGCAGGGATTGTCTATGGCTACACCTTC.

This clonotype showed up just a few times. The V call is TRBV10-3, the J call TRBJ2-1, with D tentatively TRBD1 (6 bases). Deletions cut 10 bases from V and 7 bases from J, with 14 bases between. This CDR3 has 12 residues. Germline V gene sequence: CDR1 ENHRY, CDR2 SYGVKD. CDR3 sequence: CASLGQGNEQFF. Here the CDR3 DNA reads TGTGCCAGCCTGGGCCAGGGGAATGAGCAGTTCTTC.

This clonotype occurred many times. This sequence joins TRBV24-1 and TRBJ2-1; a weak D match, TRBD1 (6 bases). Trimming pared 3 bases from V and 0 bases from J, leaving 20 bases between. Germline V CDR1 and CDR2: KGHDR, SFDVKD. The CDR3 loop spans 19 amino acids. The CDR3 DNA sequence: TGTGCCACCAGTGATATACAGGGAGAGACGGGAAACTCCTACAATGAGCAGTTCTTC. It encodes CATSDIQGETGNSYNEQFF.

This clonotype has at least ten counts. The CDR3 DNA sequence: TGTGCCAGCAGCTTTCTGCAGTCCTACGAGCAGTACTTC. This sequence encodes CASSFLQSYEQYF. V is TRBV7-2 and J is TRBJ2-7; D gene ambiguous. Trimming shortened V by 3 bases and J by 1 base, and 7 bases separated the two germline ends. The CDR3 runs 13 residues. Germline V gene sequence: CDR1 SGHTA, CDR2 FQGNSA. Based on the CDR3 plus reference TRBV7-2 and TRBJ2-7, the full variable domain is GAGVSQSPSNKVTEKGKDVELRCDPISGHTALYWYRQSLGQGLEFLIYFQGNSAPDKSGLPSDRFSAERTGGSVSTLTIQRTQQEDSAVYLCASSFLQSYEQYFGPGTRLTVT.

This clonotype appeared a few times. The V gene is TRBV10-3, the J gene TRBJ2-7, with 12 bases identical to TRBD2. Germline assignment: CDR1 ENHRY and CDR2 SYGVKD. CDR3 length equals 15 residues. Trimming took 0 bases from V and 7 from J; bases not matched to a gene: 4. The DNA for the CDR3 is TGTGCCATCAGTGAGTCAACTAGCGGGAGGAAGGAGCAGTACTTC. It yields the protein CAISESTSGRKEQYF.

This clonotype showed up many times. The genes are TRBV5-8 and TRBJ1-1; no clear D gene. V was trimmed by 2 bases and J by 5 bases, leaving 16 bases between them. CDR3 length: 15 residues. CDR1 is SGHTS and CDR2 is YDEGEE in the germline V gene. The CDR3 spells CASSFYSRGGTEAFF. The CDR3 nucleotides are TGTGCCAGCAGCTTCTACTCGCGGGGTGGGACTGAAGCTTTCTTT.

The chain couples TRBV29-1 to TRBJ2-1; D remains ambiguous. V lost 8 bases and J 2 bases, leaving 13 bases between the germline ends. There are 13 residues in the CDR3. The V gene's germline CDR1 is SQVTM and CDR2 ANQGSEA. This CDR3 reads CSPEPMTYNEQFF. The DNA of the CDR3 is TGCAGCCCCGAACCGATGACCTACAATGAGCAGTTCTTC.

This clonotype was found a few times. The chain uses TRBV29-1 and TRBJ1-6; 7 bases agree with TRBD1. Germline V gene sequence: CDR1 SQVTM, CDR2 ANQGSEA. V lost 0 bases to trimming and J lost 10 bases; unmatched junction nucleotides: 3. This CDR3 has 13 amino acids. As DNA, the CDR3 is TGCAGCGTTGAAGAGCAGGGGGGATCACCCCTCCACTTT. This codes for CSVEEQGGSPLHF.

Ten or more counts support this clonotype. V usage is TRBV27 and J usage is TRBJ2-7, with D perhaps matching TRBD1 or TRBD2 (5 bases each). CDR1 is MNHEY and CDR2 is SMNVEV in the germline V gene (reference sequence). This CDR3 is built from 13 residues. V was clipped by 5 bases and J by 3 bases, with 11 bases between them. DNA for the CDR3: TGTGCCAGCAGTCCGAGGGGTGTCTACGAGCAGTACTTC. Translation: CASSPRGVYEQYF.

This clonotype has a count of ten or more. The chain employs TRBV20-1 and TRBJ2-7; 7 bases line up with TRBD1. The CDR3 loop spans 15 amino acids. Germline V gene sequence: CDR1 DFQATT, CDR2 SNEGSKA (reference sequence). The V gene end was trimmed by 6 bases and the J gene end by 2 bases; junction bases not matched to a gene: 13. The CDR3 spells CSATPRDSLPYEQYF. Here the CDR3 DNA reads TGCAGTGCCACCCCCCGGGACAGCCTCCCCTACGAGCAGTACTTC.

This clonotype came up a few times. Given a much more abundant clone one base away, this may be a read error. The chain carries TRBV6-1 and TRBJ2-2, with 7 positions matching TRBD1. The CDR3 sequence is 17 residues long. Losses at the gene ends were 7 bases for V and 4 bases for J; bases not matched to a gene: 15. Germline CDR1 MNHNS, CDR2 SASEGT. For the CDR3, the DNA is TGTGCCAGCACTGGACATAGGGAACAGGGGCGCACCGGGGAGCTGTTTTTT. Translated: CASTGHREQGRTGELFF.

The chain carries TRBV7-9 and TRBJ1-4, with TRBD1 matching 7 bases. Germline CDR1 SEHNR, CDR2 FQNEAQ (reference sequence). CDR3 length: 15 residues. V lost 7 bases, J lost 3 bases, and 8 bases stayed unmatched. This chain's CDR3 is CASNSMGQPNEKLFF. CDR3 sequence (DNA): TGTGCCAGCAACTCTATGGGACAGCCTAATGAAAAACTGTTTTTT.

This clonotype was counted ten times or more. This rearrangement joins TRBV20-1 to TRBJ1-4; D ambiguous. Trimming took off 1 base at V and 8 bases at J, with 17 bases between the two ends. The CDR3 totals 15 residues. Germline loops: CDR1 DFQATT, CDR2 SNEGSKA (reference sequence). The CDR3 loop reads CSARGQWGSGEKLFF. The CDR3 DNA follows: TGCAGTGCTAGAGGGCAGTGGGGTTCGGGGGAAAAACTGTTTTTT.

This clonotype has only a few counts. CDR3 amino acids: CASSQEKRVSTDTQYF. The CDR3 DNA reads as TGCGCCAGCAGCCAAGAGAAAAGAGTCAGCACAGATACGCAGTATTTT. This chain links TRBV4-1 with TRBJ2-3; D unresolved. V lost 0 bases and J lost 0, with 10 bases in between. This CDR3 spans 16 amino acids. From germline, CDR1 is MGHRA and CDR2 YSYEKL.

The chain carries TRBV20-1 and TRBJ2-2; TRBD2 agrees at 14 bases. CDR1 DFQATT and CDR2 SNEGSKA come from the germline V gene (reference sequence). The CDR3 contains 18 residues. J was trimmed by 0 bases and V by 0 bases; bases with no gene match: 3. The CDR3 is CSARDLTSGGANTGELFF. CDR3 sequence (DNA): TGCAGTGCTAGAGATTTGACTAGCGGGGGGGCGAACACCGGGGAGCTGTTTTTT.

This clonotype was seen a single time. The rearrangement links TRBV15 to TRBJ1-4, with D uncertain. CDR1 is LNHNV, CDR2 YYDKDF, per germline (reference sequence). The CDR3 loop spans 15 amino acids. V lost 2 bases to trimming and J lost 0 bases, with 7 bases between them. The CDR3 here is CATSRYTATNEKLFF. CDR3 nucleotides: TGTGCCACCAGCAGATACACAGCAACTAATGAAAAACTGTTTTTT.

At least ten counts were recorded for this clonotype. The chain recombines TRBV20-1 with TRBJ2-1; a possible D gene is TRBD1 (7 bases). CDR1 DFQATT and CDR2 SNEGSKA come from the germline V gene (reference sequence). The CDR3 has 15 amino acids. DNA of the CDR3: TGCAGGGCGGACAGGACAAGGTCGACTAGGAATGAGCAGTTCTTC. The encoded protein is CRADRTRSTRNEQFF.

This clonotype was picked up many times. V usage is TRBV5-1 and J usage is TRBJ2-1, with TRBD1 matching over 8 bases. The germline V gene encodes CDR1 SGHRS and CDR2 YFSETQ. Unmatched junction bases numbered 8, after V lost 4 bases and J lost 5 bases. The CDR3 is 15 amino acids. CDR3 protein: CASSLGQGSHNEQFF. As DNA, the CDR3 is TGCGCCAGCAGCCTAGGACAGGGTAGCCACAATGAGCAGTTCTTC.

CDR3 protein: CSVSISGSEQFF. For the CDR3, the DNA is TGCAGCGTTTCTATTAGCGGATCTGAGCAGTTCTTC. The chain has TRBV29-1 and TRBJ2-1; the D gene is possibly TRBD2 (6 bases). The CDR3 sequence is 12 residues long. V was cut by 5 bases and J by 9 bases, with 14 bases left in between. Germline assignment: CDR1 SQVTM and CDR2 ANQGSEA.

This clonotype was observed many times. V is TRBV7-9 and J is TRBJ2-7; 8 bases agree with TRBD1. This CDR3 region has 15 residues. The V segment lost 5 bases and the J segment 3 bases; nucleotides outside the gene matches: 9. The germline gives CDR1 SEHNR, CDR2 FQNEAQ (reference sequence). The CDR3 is CASSPGTGLLYEQYF. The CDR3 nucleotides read TGTGCCAGCAGCCCGGGGACAGGCCTCCTCTACGAGCAGTACTTC. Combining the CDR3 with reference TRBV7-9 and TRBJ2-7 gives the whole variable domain DTGVSQNPRHKITKRGQNVTFRCDPISEHNRLYWYRQTLGQGPEFLTYFQNEAQLEKSRLLSDRFSAERPKGSFSTLEIQRTEQGDSAMYLCASSPGTGLLYEQYFGPGTRLTVT.

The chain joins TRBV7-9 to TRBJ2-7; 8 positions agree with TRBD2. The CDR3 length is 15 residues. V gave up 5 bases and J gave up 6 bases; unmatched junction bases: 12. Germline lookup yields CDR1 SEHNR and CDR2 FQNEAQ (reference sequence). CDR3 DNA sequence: TGTGCCAGCAGCCCGAGAACCGGGACTAGTCTCGAGCAGTACTTC. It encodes CASSPRTGTSLEQYF.

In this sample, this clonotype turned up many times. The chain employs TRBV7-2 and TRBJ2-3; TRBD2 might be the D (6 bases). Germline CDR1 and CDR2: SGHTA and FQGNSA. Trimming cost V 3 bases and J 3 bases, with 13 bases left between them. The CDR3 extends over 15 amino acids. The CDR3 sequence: CASSLYPRGTDTQYF. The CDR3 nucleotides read TGTGCCAGCAGCTTGTACCCCCGGGGGACAGATACGCAGTATTTT.

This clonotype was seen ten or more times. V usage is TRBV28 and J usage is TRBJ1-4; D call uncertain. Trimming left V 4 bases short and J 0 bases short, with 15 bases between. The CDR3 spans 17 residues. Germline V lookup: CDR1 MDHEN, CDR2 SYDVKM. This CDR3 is CASSSSINVATNEKLFF. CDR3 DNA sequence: TGTGCCAGCAGTTCCTCAATAAATGTCGCAACTAATGAAAAACTGTTTTTT. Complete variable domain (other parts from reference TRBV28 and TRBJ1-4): DVKVTQSSRYLVKRTGEKVFLECVQDMDHENMFWYRQDPGLGLRLIYFSYDVKMKEKGDIPEGYSVSREKKERFSLILESASTNQTSMYLCASSSSINVATNEKLFFGSGTQLSVL.